The clone carrying this T cell receptor (beta chain) is a singleton in its sample. Its antigen is currently unknown. Cyclophosphamide on days +3 and +4 followed busulfan-fludarabine conditioning and a marrow graft. The data were taken from a study of T cells after posttransplantation cyclophosphamide. Findings and limits, study-wide: After PTCy, TRB diversity resembled that of CNI/methotrexate controls. Skin or GI-infiltrating T cells shared few TRB sequences with blood.

Deletions cut 0 bases from V and 4 bases from J, with 12 bases between. Germline CDR1 is SGHKS and CDR2 is YYEKEE (reference sequence). The CDR3 is made up of 15 amino acids. Sequenced by immunoSEQ multiplex PCR; TCRdb stores in-frame clones only, minus some. The sample has approximately 5,000 clones, approximately 80% seen once. The V and J genes are TRBV5-5 and TRBJ2-3; D may be TRBD1 (5 bases). The origin of this receptor is a male patient aged 45-60 years who received an allogeneic stem cell transplant from a related donor and was CMV-positive. Some T cells may be transferred from the graft donor. Sequencing was performed on PBMCs, taken after allogeneic stem cell transplant with posttransplant cyclophosphamide. The CDR3 bases are TGTGCCAGCAGCTTGGCAGGGCAGGGTGCAGATACGCAGTATTTT. Its translation: CASSLAGQGADTQYF.